Listed below are T cell receptor beta chains from one sample, sequenced in a study of OX40 agonist ivuxolimab in advanced cancers. The data were produced by immunoSEQ multiplex PCR, yet TCRdb's version contains in-frame clones alone and is incomplete. The data hold around 85,000 clones, with less than 95% observed a single time. The starting material was CD4+ or CD8+ T cells sorted from blood, obtained in a trial of the OX40 agonist ivuxolimab. These receptor sequences come from an adult with an advanced solid tumor such as melanoma, head and neck, liver or kidney cancer. Both conserved end residues are part of each CDR3. D genes are given only for firm matches. Clone size, where shown, is once, few, many, or a class for clones that have expanded.

>TRBD1|TRBJ2-7|TRBV5-1|.
TGCGCCAGCAGCAGGAGGACAGGGAACTACGAGCAGTACTTC
CASSRRTGNYEQYF
>TRBD2|TRBJ2-3|TRBV7-9|.
TGTGCCAGCAGCAGATCTAGCGGGGCTAGCACAGATACGCAGTATTTT
CASSRSSGASTDTQYF
>.|TRBJ1-1|TRBV19|.
TGTGCCAGTAGGGAGGGCAGGAGGGTTGACACTGAAGCTTTCTTT
CASREGRRVDTEAFF
>.|TRBJ2-7|TRBV7-9|.
TGTGCCAGCAGCTTAGCGCCCTCAAAAGGATCCTACGAGCAGTACTTC
CASSLAPSKGSYEQYF
>.|TRBJ1-1|TRBV27|once
TGTGCCAGCAGTTTATCACAGGCAAAAAGGGAGGCTTTCTTT
CASSLSQAKREAFF
>TRBD1|TRBJ2-1|TRBV18|.
TGTGCCAGCTCACCGGGACAGGGAACCTACAATGAGCAGTTCTTC
CASSPGQGTYNEQFF
>.|TRBJ2-5|TRBV6-1|.
TGTGCCAGCAGTGAGGCACGGGAGGAGACCCAGTACTTC
CASSEAREETQYF
>.|TRBJ1-1|TRBV14|.
TGTGCCAGCAGCCTCCAGCCTTTCACTGAAGCTTTCTTT
CASSLQPFTEAFF
>.|TRBJ1-5|TRBV5-1|.
TGCGCCAGCCGCTTGACCCCCAATAGCAATCAGCCCCAGCATTTT
CASRLTPNSNQPQHF
>.|TRBJ2-6|TRBV4-3|.
TGCGCCAGCAGCCAAGATCGATCAGGGACTGGGGCCAACGTCCTGACTTTC
CASSQDRSGTGANVLTF
>TRBD2|TRBJ2-3|TRBV29-1|.
TGCAGCGTTGAAAAGCGGGGTAGCACAGATACGCAGTATTTT
CSVEKRGSTDTQYF
>TRBD2|TRBJ2-1|TRBV10-3|.
TGTGCCATCGGACTAGCTCTTACCTCCTACAATGAGCAGTTCTTC
CAIGLALTSYNEQFF
>.|TRBJ1-1|TRBV19|.
TGTGCCAGCCTGACAGGACCGAACACTGAAGCTTTCTTT
CASLTGPNTEAFF
>TRBD2|TRBJ2-5|TRBV10-1|.
TGCGCCAGCAGTGAGGTAATAGCGGGAGATACAGAGACCCAGTACTTC
CASSEVIAGDTETQYF
>.|TRBJ2-1|TRBV28|.
TGTGCCACCATCGCGGGACATATCTACAATGAGCAGTTCTTC
CATIAGHIYNEQFF
>.|TRBJ2-7|TRBV28|.
TGTGCCAGCAGTTTAGTAACAGGCTACGAGCAGTACTTC
CASSLVTGYEQYF
>.|TRBJ2-1|TRBV7-8|.
TGTGCCAGCAGCTTAGGGAGGTGGGAGGTATCCAATGAGCAGTTCTTC
CASSLGRWEVSNEQFF
>TRBD1|TRBJ2-2|TRBV27|.
TGTGCCAGCAGGTCGGGACAGCTCACCGGGGAGCTGTTTTTT
CASRSGQLTGELFF
>.|TRBJ2-3|TRBV29-1|.
TGCAGCGTTGAAGACGCTAGCTTCTCCACAGATACGCAGTATTTT
CSVEDASFSTDTQYF
>TRBD1|TRBJ2-5|TRBV25-1|.
TGTGCCAACAGACAGGGTATCCAAGAGACCCAGTACTTC
CANRQGIQETQYF
>.|TRBJ2-7|TRBV2|.
TGTGCCAGCAGATTCACAGGGAGCTCCTACGAGCAGTACTTC
CASRFTGSSYEQYF
>TRBD2|TRBJ2-1|TRBV27|.
TGTGCCAGCAGTCTCAGCGGGAATACCTACAATGAGCAGTTCTTC
CASSLSGNTYNEQFF
>TRBD1|TRBJ1-4|TRBV6-6|.
TGTGCCAGCAGTTACTCCAACAGGGGCGGGAATGAAAAACTGTTTTTT
CASSYSNRGGNEKLFF
>.|TRBJ2-7|TRBV28|.
TGTGCCAGCAGTTTGCCATCACCCCCTTCCTACGAGCAGTACTTC
CASSLPSPPSYEQYF
>.|TRBJ2-2|TRBV9|.
TGTGCCAGCAGCCTACGGGATCTTAACACCGGAGAGCTGTTTTTT
CASSLRDLNTGELFF
>.|TRBJ1-2|TRBV7-2|.
TGTGCCAGCAGCCCAAGTCAGGTGAACTATGGCTACACCTTC
CASSPSQVNYGYTF
>.|TRBJ1-1|TRBV7-8|.
TGTGCCAGCAGCTTAGTCGACCTACTGAACACTGAAGCTTTCTTT
CASSLVDLLNTEAFF
>TRBD1|TRBJ1-2|TRBV7-2|.
TGTGCCAGCAGCCGGGACAGGGCCTATGGCTACACCTTC
CASSRDRAYGYTF
>TRBD2|TRBJ2-1|TRBV11-3|.
TGTGCCAGCAGCCCCCCGGGTTCGGCGGGAGGGAATGAGCAGTTCTTC
CASSPPGSAGGNEQFF
>.|TRBJ2-1|TRBV7-9|.
TGTGCCAGCTTCCCGGTAGGGGGGGCCGGGGAGCAGTTCTTC
CASFPVGGAGEQFF
>.|TRBJ2-7|TRBV2|.
TGTGCCAGCGGGGACCACTACGAGCAGTACTTC
CASGDHYEQYF
>.|TRBJ2-7|TRBV7-9|.
TGTGCCAGCAGCCAGGGGCCCTACGAGCAGTACTTC
CASSQGPYEQYF
>.|TRBJ1-4|TRBV7-9|.
TGTGCCAGCAGCTTAAGCGGCCTTGCGAATGAAAAACTGTTTTTT
CASSLSGLANEKLFF
>.|TRBJ1-5|TRBV5-8|.
TGTGCCAGCAGCTTCCCAACCAACACAGGGTGGAGGAGCAATCAGCCCCAGCATTTT
CASSFPTNTGWRSNQPQHF
>TRBD2|TRBJ2-5|TRBV29-1|.
TGCAGCGCCGGGACTAGCCCCGGCGGGCAGTACTTC
CSAGTSPGGQYF
>.|TRBJ2-5|TRBV4-2|.
TGTGCCAGCAGCCAAGGGGCGGAGAGGGTAGAGACCCAGTACTTC
CASSQGAERVETQYF
>TRBD1|TRBJ2-5|TRBV5-1|.
TGCGCCAGCAGCTGGATGACAGGGGAAGAGACCCAGTACTTC
CASSWMTGEETQYF
>.|TRBJ2-7|TRBV28|.
TGTGCCAGCATTGCCCTATACGGGGGACTCTACGAGCAGTACTTC
CASIALYGGLYEQYF
>TRBD1|TRBJ1-2|TRBV6-5|once
TGTGCCAGCGGAGGACAGGGGGACTATGGCTACACCTTC
CASGGQGDYGYTF
>.|TRBJ1-3|TRBV11-3|.
TGTGCCAGCAGCTTAGCCAACTCTGGAAACACCATATATTTT
CASSLANSGNTIYF
>TRBD2|TRBJ2-7|TRBV6-5|.
TGTGCCAGCAGTTACTCCGAACGGGGGGGACAGTACTTC
CASSYSERGGQYF
>.|TRBJ2-3|TRBV5-1|.
TGCGCCAGCAGCTTGGGGGGTAGTCCCTTCACAGATACGCAGTATTTT
CASSLGGSPFTDTQYF
>TRBD2|TRBJ2-1|TRBV19|.
TGTGCCAGTAGCCACCCTAGCGGCGAGCAGTTCTTC
CASSHPSGEQFF
>.|TRBJ2-3|TRBV28|.
TGTGCCAGCAGTTTGGCTGGGGGTTTCGGTACGCAGTATTTT
CASSLAGGFGTQYF
>.|TRBJ2-1|TRBV19|.
TGTGCCAGTAGTCTTTCTCGATACCCCTACAATGAGCAGTTCTTC
CASSLSRYPYNEQFF
>.|TRBJ2-5|TRBV11-2|.
TGTGCCAGCAGCCCAGAGGGGACCCCCGGGTACTTC
CASSPEGTPGYF
>TRBD1|TRBJ1-2|TRBV5-8|.
TGTGCCAGCAGCCCAAGACAGGGGGCCGGACGGAACTATGGCTACACCTTC
CASSPRQGAGRNYGYTF
>.|TRBJ2-1|TRBV27|.
TGTGCCAGCAGTTTAGGTGTTGACAGGAGATACAATGAGCAGTTCTTC
CASSLGVDRRYNEQFF
>.|TRBJ2-7|TRBV28|once
TGTGCCAGCAGAAAAGACGGGTACGAGCAGTACTTC
CASRKDGYEQYF
>.|TRBJ1-1|TRBV28|once
TGTGCCAGCAGGGTCCGGGTCATGGGATTGAAAGCTTTCTTT
CASRVRVMGLKAFF
>.|TRBJ2-3|TRBV4-2|.
TGTGCCAGCAGCCAAAGTACAGGTGGTACAGATACGCAGTATTTT
CASSQSTGGTDTQYF
>.|TRBJ1-3|TRBV5-1|.
TGCGCCAGCAGCTTACCAGGCTCTGGAAACACCATATATTTT
CASSLPGSGNTIYF
>TRBD1|TRBJ2-1|TRBV10-2|.
TGCGCCAGCAGCCTTCGGACAGGGCTCGATGAGCAGTTCTTC
CASSLRTGLDEQFF